This T cell receptor (beta chain) was documented in a study of blood T cell repertoires in COVID-19. Germline-derived CDR1 and CDR2 are LNHDA and SQIVND (reference sequence). The CDR3 runs 15 residues. The V segment lost 4 bases and the J segment 0 bases; nucleotides outside the gene matches: 3. Donors in Cohort 3 who had recovered were those with two negative PCRs, healthcare professional clearance, or resolution of their symptoms. This table comes from immunoSEQ multiplex PCR, and its TCRdb copy is limited to in-frame clones, with some not included. The sample holds roughly 500,000 clones, more than 75% seen once.

The rearrangement joins TRBV19 to TRBJ2-7; TRBD2 aligns across 10 bases. The sequence came from a woman aged 40 to 50 who had recovered from COVID-19. The sample comprised PBMCs or T cells enriched from blood (not recorded which). CDR3 DNA sequence: TGTGCCAGTAGTACTAGCGGGAGTGCCTCCTACGAGCAGTACTTC. Translating it yields CASSTSGSASYEQYF.